Below, 9 T cell receptor beta chains from the same sample are listed, as sequenced in a study of blood T cell repertoires in COVID-19. Using immunoSEQ multiplex PCR, the repertoire was profiled, and TCRdb retains in-frame clones only, with some absent. The sample lists roughly 140,000 clones; more than 75% were seen once. The sequenced material came from peripheral blood. Every receptor here comes from a man aged 55 to 69 with acute or convalescent COVID-19.

The CDR3: CASGLSSSGANVLTF. The DNA of the CDR3 is TGCGCCAGCGGACTCTCCAGCTCTGGGGCCAACGTCCTGACTTTC. The rearrangement joins TRBV5-1 to TRBJ2-6; D might be TRBD2 (5 bases). This CDR3 region has 15 residues. V was trimmed by 7 bases and J by 0 bases, leaving 11 bases between them. The germline V gene has CDR1 SGHRS and CDR2 YFSETQ.

In its sample, this clone was seen a few times. The chain uses TRBV5-1 and TRBJ2-2; tentatively, D is TRBD2 (7 bases). The CDR3 consists of 16 residues. V dropped 5 bases and J dropped 7 bases, with 21 bases sitting between them. Germline CDR1 reads SGHRS; CDR2 reads YFSETQ. Here the CDR3 reads CASSGLAGAKGGELFF. As DNA, the CDR3 is TGCGCCAGCAGTGGGCTGGCGGGGGCTAAGGGCGGGGAGCTGTTTTTT.

As for this clone: Germline is not matched at one junction end, which may reflect a read error. The rearrangement uses TRBV7-7 and TRBJ2-1, with 7 positions matching TRBD2. The germline gives CDR1 SSHAT, CDR2 FNYEAQ (reference sequence). This CDR3 comprises 15 residues. In DNA, the CDR3 is TGTGCTAGCAGCTTAAATGGAGCGGGACTTGGGGAGCAGTTCTTC. Amino acids: CASSLNGAGLGEQFF.

The V gene is TRBV6-4, the J gene TRBJ2-2, with D possibly TRBD2 on 6 matching bases. V lost 0 bases to trimming and J lost 4 bases, with 9 bases between them. This CDR3 has 15 residues. CDR1 and CDR2 from the germline V gene are MRHNA and SNTAGT. The CDR3 sequence is CASSDSGGTTGELFF. The CDR3, as DNA: TGTGCCAGCAGTGACTCGGGCGGGACCACCGGGGAGCTGTTTTTT.

This clone came up a few times. This chain uses TRBV24-1 with TRBJ1-4, with 7 bases matching TRBD1. The CDR3 consists of 15 residues. Germline V CDR1 and CDR2: KGHDR, SFDVKD. V trimming: 4 bases; J trimming: 5 bases; junction bases outside the gene matches: 6. CDR3 protein: CATSEPGQKNEKLFF. CDR3 sequence (DNA): TGTGCCACCAGTGAACCGGGACAGAAAAATGAAAAACTGTTTTTT.

The chain joins TRBV4-2 to TRBJ1-2; TRBD1 is a possible D gene (5 bases). Germline V gene sequence: CDR1 LGHNA, CDR2 YNFKEQ. V lost 0 bases, J lost 0 bases, and 11 bases lay in between. The CDR3 consists of 16 residues. CDR3 in amino acids: CASSQDNGGTNYGYTF. The DNA of the CDR3 is TGTGCCAGCAGCCAAGATAACGGGGGAACTAACTATGGCTACACCTTC.

The V and J genes are TRBV10-3 and TRBJ1-3; 7 nucleotides line up with TRBD1. CDR3 length equals 14 residues. Germline V gives CDR1 ENHRY, CDR2 SYGVKD. Unmatched junction bases numbered 10, after V lost 5 bases and J lost 9 bases. The CDR3 protein is CAISSQDRVGTIYF. For the CDR3, the DNA is TGTGCCATCAGTAGTCAAGACAGGGTTGGCACCATATATTTT.

The chain joins TRBV12-2 to TRBJ2-6; no check of the table's D call, TRBD1, against the DNA was made. TRBV12-2 is tagged as a pseudogene. The CDR3 loop spans 19 amino acids. Written as DNA, the CDR3 is TGTGCAAGTCGCCCAAAGAGCAGACAGAACACCTCTGGGGCCAACGTCCTGACTTTC. It specifies CASRPKSRQNTSGANVLTF.

This rearrangement joins TRBV6-5 to TRBJ1-2; 7 bases align to TRBD1. The germline gives CDR1 MNHEY, CDR2 SVGAGI. The CDR3 contains 13 residues. Trimming removed 7 bases from V and 4 bases from J; junction bases left unmatched: 6. Written as DNA, the CDR3 is TGTGCCAGCAACACACAGGGGTTCTATGGCTACACCTTC. It is translated as CASNTQGFYGYTF.